This TCR beta chain appears in the sequencing data of a study of human T cells and chemical hapten exposure. Study findings and constraints: The donors suffered from alopecia, so their immune response may not match that of healthy people.

Time point of the sample: patch test 1, 2 weeks after DPC sensitization. Treatment of the sample: therapeutic diphenylcyclopropenone sensitization with weekly scalp DPC. As concerns this clonotype: The antigen is not known.

TCRdb re-derived calls from the RACE reads in MiXCR, one entry per CDR3 protein. The repertoire holds about 360,000 distinct CDR3 sequences, with 5.5% to 8% as singletons. The clonotype was recovered from a woman aged 18-29 years with alopecia areata. Some clones in this sample may be carry-over from other donors' samples. Material: whole blood, obtained in connection with sensitization to the hapten diphenylcyclopropenone (DPC).

CDR3 nucleotide sequence: TGTGCCAGCAGTTTTGGCTATGGAGGCCAGGATACGCAGTATTTT. Amino acids: CASSFGYGGQDTQYF. V gene TRBV12-3 or TRBV12-4 combines with J gene TRBJ2-3; tentatively, D is TRBD2 (5 bases). V lost 3 bases to trimming and J lost 6 bases, with 16 bases between them. The CDR3 has 15 residues.